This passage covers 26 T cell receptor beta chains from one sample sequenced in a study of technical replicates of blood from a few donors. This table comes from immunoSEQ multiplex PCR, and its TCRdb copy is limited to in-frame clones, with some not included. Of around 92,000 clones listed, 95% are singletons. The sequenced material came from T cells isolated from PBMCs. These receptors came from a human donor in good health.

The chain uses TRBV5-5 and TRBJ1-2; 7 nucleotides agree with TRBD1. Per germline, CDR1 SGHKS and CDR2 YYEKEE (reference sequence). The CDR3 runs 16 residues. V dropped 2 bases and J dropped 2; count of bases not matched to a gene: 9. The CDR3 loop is CASSLRTGVENYGYTF. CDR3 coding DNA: TGTGCCAGCAGCTTAAGAACAGGGGTTGAAAACTATGGCTACACCTTC.

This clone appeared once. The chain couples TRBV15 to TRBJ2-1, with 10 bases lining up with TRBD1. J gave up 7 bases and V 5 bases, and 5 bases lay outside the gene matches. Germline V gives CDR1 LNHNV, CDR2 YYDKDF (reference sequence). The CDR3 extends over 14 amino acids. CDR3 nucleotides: TGTGCCACCAGCGCCTGGACAGGGGGGAATGAGCAGTTCTTC. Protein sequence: CATSAWTGGNEQFF. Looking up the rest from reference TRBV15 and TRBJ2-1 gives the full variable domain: DAMVIQNPRYQVTQFGKPVTLSCSQTLNHNVMYWYQQKSSQAPKLLFHYYDKDFNNEADTPDNFQSRRPNTSFCFLDIRSPGLGDTAMYLCATSAWTGGNEQFFGPGTRLTVL.

The CDR3 nucleotides are TGTGCCAGCAGTTACGATCGGTACGAGCAGTACTTC. It yields the protein CASSYDRYEQYF. The chain links TRBV6-5 to TRBJ2-7; no definite D call. The CDR3 is 12 residues long. Between the trimmed V and J ends, which lost 2 bases and 4 bases, there was a span of 6 bases. Germline V gene data show CDR1 as MNHEY and CDR2 as SVGAGI.

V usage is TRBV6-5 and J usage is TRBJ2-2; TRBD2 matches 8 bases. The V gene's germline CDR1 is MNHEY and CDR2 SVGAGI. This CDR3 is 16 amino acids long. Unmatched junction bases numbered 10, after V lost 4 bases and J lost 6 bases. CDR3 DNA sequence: TGTGCCAGCAGTTTACAGGGCCGGGGGGGCTCCGGGGAGCTGTTTTTT. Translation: CASSLQGRGGSGELFF.

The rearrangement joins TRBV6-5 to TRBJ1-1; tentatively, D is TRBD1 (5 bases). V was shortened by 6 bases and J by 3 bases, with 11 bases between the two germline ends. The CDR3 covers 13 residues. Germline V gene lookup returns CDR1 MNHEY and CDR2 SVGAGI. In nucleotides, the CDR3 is TGTGCCAGCAGGCATACAGGAGACACTGAAGCTTTCTTT. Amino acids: CASRHTGDTEAFF.

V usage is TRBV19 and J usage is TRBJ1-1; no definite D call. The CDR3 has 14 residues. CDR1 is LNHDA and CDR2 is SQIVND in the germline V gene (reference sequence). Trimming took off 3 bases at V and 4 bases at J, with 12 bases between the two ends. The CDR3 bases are TGTGCCAGTAGTATCCCGAACAGCTTCACTGAAGCTTTCTTT. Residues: CASSIPNSFTEAFF.

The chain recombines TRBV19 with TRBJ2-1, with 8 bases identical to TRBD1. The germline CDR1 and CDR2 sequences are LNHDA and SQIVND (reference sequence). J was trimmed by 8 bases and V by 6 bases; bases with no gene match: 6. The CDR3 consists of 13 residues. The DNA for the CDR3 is TGTGCCAGTAGCGATCAGGGGGCGGATGAGCAGTTCTTC. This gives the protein CASSDQGADEQFF.

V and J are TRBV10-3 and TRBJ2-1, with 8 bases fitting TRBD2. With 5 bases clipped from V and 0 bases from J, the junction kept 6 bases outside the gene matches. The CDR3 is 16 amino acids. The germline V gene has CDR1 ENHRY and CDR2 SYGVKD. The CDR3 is CAISSAREGSYNEQFF. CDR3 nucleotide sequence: TGTGCCATCAGTAGCGCCCGGGAGGGCTCCTACAATGAGCAGTTCTTC.

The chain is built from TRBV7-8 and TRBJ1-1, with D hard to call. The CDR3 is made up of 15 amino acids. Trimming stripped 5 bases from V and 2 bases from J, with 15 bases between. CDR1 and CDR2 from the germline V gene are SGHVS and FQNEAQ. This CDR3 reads CASSPTRSHNTEAFF. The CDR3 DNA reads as TGTGCCAGCAGCCCGACGCGGTCTCACAACACTGAAGCTTTCTTT.

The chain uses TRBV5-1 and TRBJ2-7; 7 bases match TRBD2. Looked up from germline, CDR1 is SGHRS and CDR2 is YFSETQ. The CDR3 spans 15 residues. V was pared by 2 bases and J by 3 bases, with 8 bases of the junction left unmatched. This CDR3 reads CASSLGTNVVYEQYF. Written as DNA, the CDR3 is TGCGCCAGCAGCTTAGGGACTAACGTAGTCTACGAGCAGTACTTC.

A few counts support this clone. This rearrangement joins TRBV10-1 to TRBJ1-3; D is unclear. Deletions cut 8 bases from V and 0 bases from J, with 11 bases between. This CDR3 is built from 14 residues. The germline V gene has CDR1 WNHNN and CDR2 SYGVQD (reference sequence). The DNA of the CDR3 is TGCGCCAGCGGCCCCGGGTTCTCTGGAAACACCATATATTTT. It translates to CASGPGFSGNTIYF.

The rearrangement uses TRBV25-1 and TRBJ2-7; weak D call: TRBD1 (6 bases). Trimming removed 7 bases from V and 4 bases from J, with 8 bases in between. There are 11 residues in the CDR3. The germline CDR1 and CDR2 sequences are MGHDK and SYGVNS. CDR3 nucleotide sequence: TGTGCCAGCACCGACAGGTACGAGCAGTACTTC. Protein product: CASTDRYEQYF.

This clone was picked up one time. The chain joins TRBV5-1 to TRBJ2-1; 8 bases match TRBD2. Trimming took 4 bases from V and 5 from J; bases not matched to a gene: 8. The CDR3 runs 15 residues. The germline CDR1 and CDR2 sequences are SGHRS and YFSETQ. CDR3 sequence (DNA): TGCGCCAGCAGCGCGCGTCCGGGGGGGCACAATGAGCAGTTCTTC. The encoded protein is CASSARPGGHNEQFF. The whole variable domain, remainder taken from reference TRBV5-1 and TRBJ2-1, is KAGVTQTPRYLIKTRGQQVTLSCSPISGHRSVSWYQQTPGQGLQFLFEYFSETQRNKGNFPGRFSGRQFSNSRSEMNVSTLELGDSALYLCASSARPGGHNEQFFGPGTRLTVL.

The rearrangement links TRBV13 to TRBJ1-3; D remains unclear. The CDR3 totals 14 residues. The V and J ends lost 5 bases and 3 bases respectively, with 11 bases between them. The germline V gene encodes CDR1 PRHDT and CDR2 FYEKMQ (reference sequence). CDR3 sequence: CASSEGFVGNTIYF. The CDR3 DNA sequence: TGTGCCAGCAGCGAGGGTTTCGTTGGAAACACCATATATTTT.

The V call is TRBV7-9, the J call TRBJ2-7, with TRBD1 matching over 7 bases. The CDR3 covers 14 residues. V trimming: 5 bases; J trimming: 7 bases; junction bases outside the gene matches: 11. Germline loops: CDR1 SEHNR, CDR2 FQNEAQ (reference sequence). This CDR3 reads CASSASAGGREQYF. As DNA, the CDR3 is TGTGCCAGCAGCGCATCGGCAGGGGGTAGGGAGCAGTACTTC.

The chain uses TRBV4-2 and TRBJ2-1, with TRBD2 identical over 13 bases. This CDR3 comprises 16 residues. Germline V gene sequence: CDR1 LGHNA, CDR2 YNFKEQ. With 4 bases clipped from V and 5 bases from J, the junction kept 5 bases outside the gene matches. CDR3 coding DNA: TGTGCCAGCAGCCTTGGGACTAGCGGGAAAGACAATGAGCAGTTCTTC. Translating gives CASSLGTSGKDNEQFF.

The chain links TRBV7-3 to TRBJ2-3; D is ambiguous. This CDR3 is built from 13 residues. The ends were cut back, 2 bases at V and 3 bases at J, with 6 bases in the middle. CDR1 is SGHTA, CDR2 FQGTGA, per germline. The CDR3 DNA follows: TGTGCCAGCAGCTTAGGTGCGACAGATACGCAGTATTTT. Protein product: CASSLGATDTQYF.

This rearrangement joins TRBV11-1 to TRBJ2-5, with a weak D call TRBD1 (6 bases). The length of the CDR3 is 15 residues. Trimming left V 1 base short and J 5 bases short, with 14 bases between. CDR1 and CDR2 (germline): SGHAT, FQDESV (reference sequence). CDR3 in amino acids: CASSLEGVGVETQYF. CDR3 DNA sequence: TGTGCCAGCAGCTTAGAGGGGGTGGGGGTCGAGACCCAGTACTTC.

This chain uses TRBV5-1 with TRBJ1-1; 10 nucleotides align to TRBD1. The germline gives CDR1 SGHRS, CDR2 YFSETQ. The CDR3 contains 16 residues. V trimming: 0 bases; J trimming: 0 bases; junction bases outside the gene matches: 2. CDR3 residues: CASSLVGQGMNTEAFF. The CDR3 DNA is TGCGCCAGCAGCTTGGTGGGACAGGGGATGAACACTGAAGCTTTCTTT.

CDR3 in amino acids: CASSGGQGTYEQYF. DNA of the CDR3: TGTGCCAGCAGTGGGGGACAGGGCACCTACGAGCAGTACTTC. The V gene is TRBV25-1, the J gene TRBJ2-7; 9 bases fit TRBD1. V shed 4 bases, J shed 2 bases, and the junction held 3 bases outside the gene matches. The CDR3 has 14 amino acids. Germline lookup yields CDR1 MGHDK and CDR2 SYGVNS.

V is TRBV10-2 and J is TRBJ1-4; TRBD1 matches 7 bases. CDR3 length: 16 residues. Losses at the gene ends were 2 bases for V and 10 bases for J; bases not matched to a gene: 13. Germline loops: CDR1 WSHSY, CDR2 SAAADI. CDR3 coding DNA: TGCGCCAGCAGTGAGGGTGGGGGACAGCCCGGAGGAAAACTGTTTTTT. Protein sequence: CASSEGGGQPGGKLFF.

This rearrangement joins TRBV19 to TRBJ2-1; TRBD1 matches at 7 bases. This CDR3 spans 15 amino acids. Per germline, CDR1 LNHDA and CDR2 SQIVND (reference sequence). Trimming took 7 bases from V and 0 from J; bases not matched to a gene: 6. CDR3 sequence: CASTPDRLSYNEQFF. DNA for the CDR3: TGTGCCAGTACCCCGGACAGGCTCTCCTACAATGAGCAGTTCTTC.

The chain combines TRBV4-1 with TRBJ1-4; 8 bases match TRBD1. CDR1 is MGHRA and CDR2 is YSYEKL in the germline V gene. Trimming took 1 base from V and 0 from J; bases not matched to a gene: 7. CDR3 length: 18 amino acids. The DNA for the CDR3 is TGCGCCAGCAGCCAAGTCTCCCTACAGGGGGCAACTAATGAAAAACTGTTTTTT. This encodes CASSQVSLQGATNEKLFF.

The CDR3 DNA sequence: TGTGCCAGCAGCCAAGTACGAGGGACTGGAAACACCATATATTTT. Protein sequence: CASSQVRGTGNTIYF. V usage is TRBV4-2 and J usage is TRBJ1-3, with unresolved D. Germline lookup yields CDR1 LGHNA and CDR2 YNFKEQ. Trimming removed 1 base from V and 2 bases from J, with 9 bases in between. The CDR3 contains 15 residues.

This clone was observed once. The CDR3 spells CASSLGMGASMNTEAFF. DNA of the CDR3: TGCGCCAGCAGCTTGGGTATGGGGGCCAGCATGAACACTGAAGCTTTCTTT. V usage is TRBV5-1 and J usage is TRBJ1-1, with a tentative D call TRBD1 (6 bases). V shed 0 bases and J shed 0 bases, with 15 bases lying between them. The V gene's germline CDR1 is SGHRS and CDR2 YFSETQ. The CDR3 is 17 amino acids.

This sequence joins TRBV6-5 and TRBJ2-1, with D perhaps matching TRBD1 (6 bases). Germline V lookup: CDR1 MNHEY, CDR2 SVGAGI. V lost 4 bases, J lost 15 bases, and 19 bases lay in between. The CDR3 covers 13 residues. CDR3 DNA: TGTGCCAGCAGTTGGGCAGGGGACACAGGGCGGTTCTTC. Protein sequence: CASSWAGDTGRFF.